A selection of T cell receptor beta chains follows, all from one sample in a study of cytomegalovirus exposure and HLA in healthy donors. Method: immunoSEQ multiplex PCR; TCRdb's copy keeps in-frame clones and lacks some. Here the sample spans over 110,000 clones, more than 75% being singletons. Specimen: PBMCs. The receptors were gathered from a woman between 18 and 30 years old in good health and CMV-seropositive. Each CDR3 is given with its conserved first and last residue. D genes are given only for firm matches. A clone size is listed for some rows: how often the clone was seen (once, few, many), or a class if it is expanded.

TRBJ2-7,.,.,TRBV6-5,TGTGCCAGCAGTTACTCGATGGGGGGGCTCAGGAACGAGCAGTACTTC,CASSYSMGGLRNEQYF
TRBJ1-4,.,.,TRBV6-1,TGTGCCAGCAGTGAAGTATGGGGGGGTTTATATGAAAAACTGTTTTTT,CASSEVWGGLYEKLFF
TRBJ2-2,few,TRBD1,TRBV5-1,TGCGCCAGCAGCTTTGGGACAGGGAACACCGGGGAGCTGTTTTTT,CASSFGTGNTGELFF
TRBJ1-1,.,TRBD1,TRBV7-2,TGTGCCAGCAGCCGCGTGGGGGACAGGAACACTGAAGCTTTCTTT,CASSRVGDRNTEAFF
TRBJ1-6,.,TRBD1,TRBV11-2,TGTGCCAGCAGCCACAGGACAGGCTGGAATTCACCCCTCCACTTT,CASSHRTGWNSPLHF
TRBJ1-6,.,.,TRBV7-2,TGTGCCAGCAGCTCGGGTGGAGGACAGCAAATTAATTCACCCCTCCACTTT,CASSSGGGQQINSPLHF
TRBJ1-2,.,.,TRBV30,TGTGCCTGGAGTGCAAAGGTGGCGGGGGCTGATGGCTACACCTTC,CAWSAKVAGADGYTF
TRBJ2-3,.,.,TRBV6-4,TGTGCCAGCAGCCCGGGGAGTACCAGCACAGATACGCAGTATTTT,CASSPGSTSTDTQYF
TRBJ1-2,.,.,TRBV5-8,TGTGCCAGCAGCTACCCGACAGACTATGGCTACACCTTC,CASSYPTDYGYTF
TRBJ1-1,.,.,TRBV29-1,TGCAGCGTGCGATCGGGGGGAAACACTGAAGCTTTCTTT,CSVRSGGNTEAFF
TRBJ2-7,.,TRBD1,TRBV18,TGTGCCAGCTCACCACCGATCCGGACAGGGGTCTACGAGCAGTACTTC,CASSPPIRTGVYEQYF
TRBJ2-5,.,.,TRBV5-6,TGTGCCAGCAGCTTGGAGGGGCAAGAGACCCAGTACTTC,CASSLEGQETQYF
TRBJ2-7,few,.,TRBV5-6,TGTGCCAGCAGCTTTAACCCGGACAGTTCCTACGAGCAGTACTTC,CASSFNPDSSYEQYF
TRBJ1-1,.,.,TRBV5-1,TGCGCCAGCAGCTTGGCCGGTCCGAACACTGAAGCTTTCTTT,CASSLAGPNTEAFF
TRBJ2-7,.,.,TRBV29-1,TGCAGCGTTGTGAACAGGGACTACGAGCAGTACTTC,CSVVNRDYEQYF
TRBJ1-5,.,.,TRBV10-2,TGCGCCAGCAGTCACTCAGGGCAGGGTCAGCCCCAGCATTTT,CASSHSGQGQPQHF
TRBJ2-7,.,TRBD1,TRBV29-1,TGCAGCGTTGAGACAGGGGGCTGGGGCGAGCAGTACTTC,CSVETGGWGEQYF
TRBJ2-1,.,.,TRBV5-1,TGCGCCAGCAGCTTGGATTTGGACAGCGTCCTCAATGAGCAGTTCTTC,CASSLDLDSVLNEQFF
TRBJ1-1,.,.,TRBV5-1,TGCGCCAGCAGCTTCCCAGGGCAAAACACTGAAGCTTTCTTT,CASSFPGQNTEAFF
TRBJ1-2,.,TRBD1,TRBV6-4,TGTGCCAGCAGTGGAGATTATACCGGGACAGGGAATGGCTACACCTTC,CASSGDYTGTGNGYTF
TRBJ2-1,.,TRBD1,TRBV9,TGTGCCAGCAGCGGGCGGACAGGGTTTTATGAGCAGTTCTTC,CASSGRTGFYEQFF
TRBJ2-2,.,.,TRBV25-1,TGTGCCAGCAGTGAATATGCTCATCAGGCCACCGGGGAGCTGTTTTTT,CASSEYAHQATGELFF
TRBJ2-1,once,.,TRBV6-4,TGTGCCAGCAGCCCCAATCGCGGGGGCGGGTACAATGAGCAGTTCTTC,CASSPNRGGGYNEQFF
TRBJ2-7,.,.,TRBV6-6,TGTGCCAGCAGGTTGGACCACAGGACGGCCGAGCAGTACTTC,CASRLDHRTAEQYF
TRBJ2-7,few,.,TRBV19,TGTGCCAGTACACCGGGGACTGAGCTTTACGAGCAGTACTTC,CASTPGTELYEQYF
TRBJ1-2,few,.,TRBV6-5,TGTGCCAGCAGTTACTCGACTGCGTGGGGCTACACCTTC,CASSYSTAWGYTF
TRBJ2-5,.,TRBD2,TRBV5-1,TGCGCCAGCAGCTTGCTAAACGGGGGGGAGACCCAGTACTTC,CASSLLNGGETQYF
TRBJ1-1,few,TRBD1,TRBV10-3,TGTGCCATCAGTGTTGGGTACAGGGGGGACGTGAACACTGAAGCTTTCTTT,CAISVGYRGDVNTEAFF
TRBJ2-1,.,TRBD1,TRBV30,TGTGCCTGGAGTGGGGGGGACAGGGGCTACAATGAGCAGTTCTTC,CAWSGGDRGYNEQFF